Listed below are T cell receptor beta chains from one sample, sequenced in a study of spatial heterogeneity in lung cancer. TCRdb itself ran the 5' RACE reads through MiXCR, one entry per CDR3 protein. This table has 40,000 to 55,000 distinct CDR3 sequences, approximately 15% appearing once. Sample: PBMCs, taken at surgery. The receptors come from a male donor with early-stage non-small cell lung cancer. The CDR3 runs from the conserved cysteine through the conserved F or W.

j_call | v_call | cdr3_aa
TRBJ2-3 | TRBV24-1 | CATSDLEGGSDTQYF
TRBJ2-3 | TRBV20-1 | CSAIFASSSTDTQYF
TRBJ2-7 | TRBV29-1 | CSVAGTGGSEQYF
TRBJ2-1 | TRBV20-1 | CSPWGYNEQFF
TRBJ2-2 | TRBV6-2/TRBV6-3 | CASSYRPGTEGRELFF
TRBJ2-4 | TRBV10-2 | CASSEMGGNIQYF
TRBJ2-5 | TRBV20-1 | CSARAPGQQETQYF
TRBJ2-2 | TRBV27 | CASSLNFNTGELFF
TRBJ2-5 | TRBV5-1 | CASSRGQAVQETQYF
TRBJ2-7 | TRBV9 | CASSVGGQGQIYEQYF
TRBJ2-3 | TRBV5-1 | CASSVQVSTDTQYF
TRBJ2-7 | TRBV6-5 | CASSYSDPTYEQYF
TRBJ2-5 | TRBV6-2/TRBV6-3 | CASSFGLAGTETQYF
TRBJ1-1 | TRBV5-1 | CASSLDGVNTEAFF
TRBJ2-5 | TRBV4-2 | CASSQGATSGAQETQYF
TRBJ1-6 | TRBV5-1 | CASSPGTWDSPLHF
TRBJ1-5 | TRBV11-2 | CASSVTRDPNQPQHF
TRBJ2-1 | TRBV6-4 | CASSPTAGGVYNEQFF
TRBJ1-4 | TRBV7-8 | CASSPNIPWGVDEKLFF
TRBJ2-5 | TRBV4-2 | CASSGSSQETQYF
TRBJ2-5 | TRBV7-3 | CASSQGTAQETQYF
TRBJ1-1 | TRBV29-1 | CSVPGHENTEAFF
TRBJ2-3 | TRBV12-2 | CASRIRLAGSDTQYF
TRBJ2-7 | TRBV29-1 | CSVLATGWYEQYF
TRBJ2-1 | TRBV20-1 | CSATGQVVRDEQFF
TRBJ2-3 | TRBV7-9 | CASSYQGPKSTDTQYF
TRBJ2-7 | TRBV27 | CASSFKWAYEQYF
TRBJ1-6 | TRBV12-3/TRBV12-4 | CASSSFGDSPLHF